Presented here are 16 T cell receptor beta chains from one specimen sequenced in a study of blood T cell repertoires in COVID-19. This table comes from immunoSEQ multiplex PCR, and its TCRdb copy is limited to in-frame clones, with some not included. The sample gives 79,000 or so clones, 70% to 90% of which show up once; roughly 19% is in the top ten. Material: peripheral blood. These receptors were collected from a human donor in a cohort sampled during active COVID-19.

This chain links TRBV2 with TRBJ2-7; D is uncertain. From germline, CDR1 is SNHLY and CDR2 FYNNEI. The germline V and J ends were trimmed by 6 bases and 3 bases, with 18 bases remaining between them. This CDR3 contains 15 residues. The CDR3, as DNA: TGTGCCAGCAGCGTGGAGCACCCGAGCGTCTACGAGCAGTACTTC. It translates to CASSVEHPSVYEQYF.

This sequence joins TRBV27 and TRBJ2-1; possibly TRBD1 for D (6 bases). V dropped 6 bases and J dropped 8 bases, with 20 bases sitting between them. Germline V gives CDR1 MNHEY, CDR2 SMNVEV (reference sequence). The CDR3 sequence is 15 residues long. CDR3 in DNA: TGTGCCAGCAGCTCGACAGGAGAACCTTGGGATGAGCAGTTCTTC. It codes for CASSSTGEPWDEQFF.

The chain employs TRBV7-2 and TRBJ2-1; D perhaps matches TRBD2 (6 bases). V dropped 1 base and J dropped 5 bases, with 12 bases sitting between them. The CDR3 spans 15 residues. Germline loops: CDR1 SGHTA, CDR2 FQGNSA. The CDR3 coding sequence is TGTGCCAGCAGCTTAGGGAGGGTGGGTAACAATGAGCAGTTCTTC. It is translated as CASSLGRVGNNEQFF. Combining the CDR3 with reference TRBV7-2 and TRBJ2-1 gives the whole variable domain GAGVSQSPSNKVTEKGKDVELRCDPISGHTALYWYRQSLGQGLEFLIYFQGNSAPDKSGLPSDRFSAERTGGSVSTLTIQRTQQEDSAVYLCASSLGRVGNNEQFFGPGTRLTVL.

V usage is TRBV10-3 and J usage is TRBJ2-5; D perhaps matches TRBD2 (6 bases). Germline V CDR1 and CDR2: ENHRY, SYGVKD. The CDR3 runs 13 residues. The ends were cut back, 2 bases at V and 4 bases at J, with 8 bases in the middle. DNA of the CDR3: TGTGCCATCAGTGAGATCGGGGGAGAGACCCAGTACTTC. Translation gives CAISEIGGETQYF.

V is TRBV7-9 and J is TRBJ1-2; 9 nucleotides agree with TRBD1. Germline CDR1 and CDR2: SEHNR and FQNEAQ (reference sequence). This CDR3 comprises 15 residues. V trimming: 5 bases; J trimming: 4 bases; junction bases outside the gene matches: 8. Here the CDR3 reads CASSQRTGGGYGYTF. The CDR3 DNA reads as TGTGCCAGCAGCCAGCGTACAGGGGGCGGCTATGGCTACACCTTC.

This chain uses TRBV4-2 with TRBJ2-2; 7 bases are a match to TRBD2. CDR3 length: 16 amino acids. Germline values: CDR1 LGHNA, CDR2 YNFKEQ. With 0 bases clipped from V and 1 base from J, the junction kept 2 bases outside the gene matches. The CDR3, as DNA: TGTGCCAGCAGCCAAGAGGCTAGCGGGAACACCGGGGAGCTGTTTTTT. It is translated as CASSQEASGNTGELFF.

This rearrangement joins TRBV4-1 to TRBJ1-1; unclear D gene. The CDR3 totals 13 residues. The germline V and J ends were trimmed by 4 bases and 1 base, with 7 bases remaining between them. Germline V gene lookup returns CDR1 MGHRA and CDR2 YSYEKL. This chain's CDR3 is CASSLTENTEAFF. CDR3 DNA sequence: TGCGCCAGCAGCCTGACTGAGAACACTGAAGCTTTCTTT.

The chain uses TRBV5-5 and TRBJ2-7; 10 bases line up with TRBD1. Germline assignment: CDR1 SGHKS and CDR2 YYEKEE (reference sequence). Trimming took 1 base from V and 3 from J; bases not matched to a gene: 4. CDR3 length: 15 residues. The CDR3 is CASSLLGQGGYEQYF. In DNA form, the CDR3 reads TGTGCCAGCAGCTTGCTCGGACAGGGGGGCTACGAGCAGTACTTC.

The rearrangement links TRBV4-1 to TRBJ2-3; 8 bases match TRBD2. The CDR3 totals 16 residues. Germline V lookup: CDR1 MGHRA, CDR2 YSYEKL. The V gene end was trimmed by 2 bases and the J gene end by 1 base; junction bases not matched to a gene: 5. The CDR3 DNA reads as TGCGCCAGCAGCCAACCCCGGGAGGGACGCACAGATACGCAGTATTTT. Encoded protein: CASSQPREGRTDTQYF.

The chain couples TRBV7-2 to TRBJ2-7, with 9 bases fitting TRBD1. The CDR3 has 16 amino acids. Germline V gives CDR1 SGHTA, CDR2 FQGNSA. Unmatched junction bases numbered 9, after V lost 4 bases and J lost 2 bases. The CDR3 DNA reads as TGTGCCAGCAGCTCAGCCAAAGGACAGGGGACCTACGAGCAGTACTTC. This gives the protein CASSSAKGQGTYEQYF.

The chain links TRBV5-1 to TRBJ2-1; 7 bases line up with TRBD2. Per the germline V gene, CDR1 is SGHRS and CDR2 is YFSETQ. V shed 1 base, J shed 6 bases, and the junction held 7 bases outside the gene matches. The CDR3 spans 15 residues. The CDR3 spells CASSLSGGSRNEQFF. The CDR3 region has the DNA TGCGCCAGCAGCTTGAGTGGCGGGAGTCGCAATGAGCAGTTCTTC.

In DNA, the CDR3 is TGTGCCAGCTCCCGGGGAGGGTTCTTCAACGCCTACAATGAGCAGTTCTTC. It encodes CASSRGGFFNAYNEQFF. The chain carries TRBV9 and TRBJ2-1, with 7 bases lining up with TRBD2. The germline V gene has CDR1 SGDLS and CDR2 YYNGEE. V lost 7 bases and J lost 2; bases outside the gene matches: 15. The CDR3 consists of 17 residues.

The genes are TRBV6-5 and TRBJ1-5, with D possibly TRBD1 on 5 matching bases. CDR3 length equals 15 residues. Trimming removed 5 bases at V and 3 bases at J, with 14 bases between. Germline CDR1 and CDR2: MNHEY and SVGAGI. The DNA for the CDR3 is TGTGCCAGCAGTCGCTCCGACAGCTACAATCAGCCCCAGCATTTT. This gives the protein CASSRSDSYNQPQHF.

As DNA, the CDR3 is TGTGCCAGCAGCTTAGCGCCCCGGACAGTTAACACCGGGGAGCTGTTTTTT. Residues: CASSLAPRTVNTGELFF. This sequence joins TRBV7-2 and TRBJ2-2; perhaps TRBD1 as D (6 bases). The length of the CDR3 is 17 residues. Per the germline V gene, CDR1 is SGHTA and CDR2 is FQGNSA. The V end lost 0 bases, the J end lost 2 bases, and 13 bases lay between the germline ends.

This chain joins TRBV6-2 or TRBV6-3 and TRBJ1-2; TRBD1 is a possible D gene (6 bases). This CDR3 spans 14 amino acids. Trimming removed 2 bases from V and 7 bases from J, with 14 bases in between. Looked up from germline, CDR1 is MNHEY and CDR2 is SVGEGT. In DNA, the CDR3 is TGTGCCAGCAGTTACATCGGGACACAGTTTGGCTACACCTTC. Translating it yields CASSYIGTQFGYTF.

This clone was picked up one time. V usage is TRBV4-3 and J usage is TRBJ1-3; 7 bases are a match to TRBD1. There are 16 residues in the CDR3. Germline V gives CDR1 LGHNA, CDR2 YSLEER. The trim removed 4 bases at V and 3 bases at J, leaving 9 bases unmatched. The CDR3 region has the DNA TGCGCCAGCAGCCTTCTCGGGACAGCACATGGAAACACCATATATTTT. Translation: CASSLLGTAHGNTIYF.